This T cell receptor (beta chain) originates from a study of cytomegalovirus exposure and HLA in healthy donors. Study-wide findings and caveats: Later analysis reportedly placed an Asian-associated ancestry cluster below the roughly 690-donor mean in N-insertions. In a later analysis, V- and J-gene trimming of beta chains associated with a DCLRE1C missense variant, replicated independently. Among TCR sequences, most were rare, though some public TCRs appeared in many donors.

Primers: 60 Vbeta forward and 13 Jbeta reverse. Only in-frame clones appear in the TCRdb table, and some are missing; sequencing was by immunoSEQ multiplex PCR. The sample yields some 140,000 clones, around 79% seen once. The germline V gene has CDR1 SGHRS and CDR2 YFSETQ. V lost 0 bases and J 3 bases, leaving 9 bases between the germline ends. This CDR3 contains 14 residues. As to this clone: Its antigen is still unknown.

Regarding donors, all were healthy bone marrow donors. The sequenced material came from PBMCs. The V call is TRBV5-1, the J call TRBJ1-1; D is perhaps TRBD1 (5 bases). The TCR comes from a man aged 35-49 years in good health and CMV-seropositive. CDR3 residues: CASSLVSRDTEAFF. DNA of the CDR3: TGCGCCAGCAGCTTGGTCAGCAGGGACACTGAAGCTTTCTTT.